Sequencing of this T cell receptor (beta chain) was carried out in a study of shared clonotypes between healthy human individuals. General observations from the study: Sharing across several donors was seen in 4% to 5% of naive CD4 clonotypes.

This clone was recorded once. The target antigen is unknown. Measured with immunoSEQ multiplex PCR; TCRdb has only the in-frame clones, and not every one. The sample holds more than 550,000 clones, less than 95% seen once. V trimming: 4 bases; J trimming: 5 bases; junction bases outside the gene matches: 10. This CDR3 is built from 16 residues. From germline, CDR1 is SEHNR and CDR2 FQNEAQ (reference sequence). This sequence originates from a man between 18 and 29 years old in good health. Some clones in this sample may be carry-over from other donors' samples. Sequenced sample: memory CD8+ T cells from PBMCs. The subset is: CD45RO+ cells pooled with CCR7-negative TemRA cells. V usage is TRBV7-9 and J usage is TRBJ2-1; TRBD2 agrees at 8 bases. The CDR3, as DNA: TGTGCCAGCAGCTCCAGCGGGAGCTCCCCCCACAATGAGCAGTTCTTC. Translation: CASSSSGSSPHNEQFF.